The entry below gives a single TCR beta chain sequence along with its context. This entry is derived from a study of T cell changes during pregnancy in multiple sclerosis. The CDR3 is 17 amino acids. The table came from immunoSEQ multiplex PCR; TCRdb's copy has only in-frame clones and leaves some out. The repertoire holds fewer than 45,000 clones, with roughly 91% as singletons. The material was CD4+ T cells from peripheral blood mononuclear cells, obtained in the second trimester of pregnancy. This TCR was recovered from a female donor in good health, enrolled as a control in a pregnancy study. This sequence joins TRBV1 and TRBJ2-7; the table gives TRBD1 as D, unverified against the DNA. TRBV1 is listed as a pseudogene. CDR3 residues: CTSSRSDRGPITYEQYF. Here the CDR3 DNA reads TGCACCAGCAGCCGATCTGACAGGGGGCCGATAACCTACGAGCAGTACTTC.